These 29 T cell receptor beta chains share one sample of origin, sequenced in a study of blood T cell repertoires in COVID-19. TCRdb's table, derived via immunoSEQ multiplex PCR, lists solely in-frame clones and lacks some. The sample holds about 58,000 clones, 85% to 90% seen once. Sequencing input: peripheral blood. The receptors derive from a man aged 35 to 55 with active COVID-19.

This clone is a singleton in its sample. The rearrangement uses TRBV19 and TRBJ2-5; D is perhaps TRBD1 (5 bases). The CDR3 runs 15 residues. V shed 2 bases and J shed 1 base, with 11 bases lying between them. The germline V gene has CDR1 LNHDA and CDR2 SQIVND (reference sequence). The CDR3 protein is CASSILGQFQETQYF. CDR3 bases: TGTGCCAGTAGTATATTGGGGCAGTTCCAAGAGACCCAGTACTTC.

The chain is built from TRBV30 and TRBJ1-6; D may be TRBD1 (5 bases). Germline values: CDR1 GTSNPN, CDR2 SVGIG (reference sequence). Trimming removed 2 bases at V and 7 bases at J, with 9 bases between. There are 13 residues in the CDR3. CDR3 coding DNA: TGTGCCTGGAGTCCCCCAGGGAATTCACCCCTCCACTTT. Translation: CAWSPPGNSPLHF.

CDR3 residues: CASSAGRVGEAFF. CDR3 in DNA: TGTGCCAGCAGCGCCGGGCGGGTGGGTGAAGCTTTCTTT. The V gene is TRBV7-3, the J gene TRBJ1-1; D call uncertain. With 5 bases removed from V and 7 bases from J, the gap between germline ends came to 14 bases. The germline V gene encodes CDR1 SGHTA and CDR2 FQGTGA. This CDR3 has 13 residues.

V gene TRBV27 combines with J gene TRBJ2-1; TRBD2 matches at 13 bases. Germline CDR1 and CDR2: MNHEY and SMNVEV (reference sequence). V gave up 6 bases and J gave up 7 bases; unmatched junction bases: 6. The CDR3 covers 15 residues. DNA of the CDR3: TGTGCCAGCAGGTCGGGACTAGCGGGACCTAATGAGCAGTTCTTC. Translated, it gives CASRSGLAGPNEQFF.

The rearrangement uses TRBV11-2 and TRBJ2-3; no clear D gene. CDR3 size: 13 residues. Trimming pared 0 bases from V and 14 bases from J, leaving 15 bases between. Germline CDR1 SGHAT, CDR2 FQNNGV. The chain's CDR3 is CASSLEPSASRYF. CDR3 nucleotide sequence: TGTGCCAGCAGCTTAGAGCCCAGCGCCTCTAGGTATTTT.

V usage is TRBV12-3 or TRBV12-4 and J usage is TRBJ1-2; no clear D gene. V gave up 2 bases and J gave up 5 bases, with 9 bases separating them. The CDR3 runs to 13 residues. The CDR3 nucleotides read TGTGCCAGCAGTTTATATCCCGAGTATGGCTACACCTTC. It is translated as CASSLYPEYGYTF.

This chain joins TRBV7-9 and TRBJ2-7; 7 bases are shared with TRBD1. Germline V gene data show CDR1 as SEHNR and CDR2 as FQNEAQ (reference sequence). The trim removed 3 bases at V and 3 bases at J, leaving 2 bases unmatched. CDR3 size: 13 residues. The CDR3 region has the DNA TGTGCCAGCAGCTTGGGACAGTTCTACGAGCAGTACTTC. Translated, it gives CASSLGQFYEQYF.

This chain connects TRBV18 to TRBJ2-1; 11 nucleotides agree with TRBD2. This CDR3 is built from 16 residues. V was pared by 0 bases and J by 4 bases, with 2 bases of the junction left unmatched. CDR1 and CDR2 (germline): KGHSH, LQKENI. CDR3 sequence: CASSPPGLAEYNEQFF. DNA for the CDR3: TGTGCCAGCTCACCACCGGGACTAGCGGAGTACAATGAGCAGTTCTTC.

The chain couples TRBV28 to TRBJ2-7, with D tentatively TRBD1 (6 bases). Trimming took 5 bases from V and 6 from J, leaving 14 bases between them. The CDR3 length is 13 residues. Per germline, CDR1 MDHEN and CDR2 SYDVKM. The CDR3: CASSPGLTGEQYF. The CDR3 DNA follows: TGTGCCAGCAGTCCCGGTCTGACAGGCGAGCAGTACTTC.

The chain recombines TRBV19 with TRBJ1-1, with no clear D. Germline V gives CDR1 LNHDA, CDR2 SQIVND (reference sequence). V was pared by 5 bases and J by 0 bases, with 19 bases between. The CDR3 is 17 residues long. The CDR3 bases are TGTGCCAGTAGTCCGAACCCTCGGAGAGCGATGAACACTGAAGCTTTCTTT. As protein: CASSPNPRRAMNTEAFF.

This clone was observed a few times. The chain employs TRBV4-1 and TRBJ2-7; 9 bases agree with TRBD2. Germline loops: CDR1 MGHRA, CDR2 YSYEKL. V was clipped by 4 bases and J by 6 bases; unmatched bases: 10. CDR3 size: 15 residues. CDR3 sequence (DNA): TGCGCCAGCAGCCCCGGGGCTAGCGGGACCTTCGAGCAGTACTTC. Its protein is CASSPGASGTFEQYF.

The CDR3 DNA sequence: TGCGCCAGCAGCTTTAACAGGGACTATGGCTACACCTTC. As protein: CASSFNRDYGYTF. This chain links TRBV5-1 with TRBJ1-2, with a tentative D call TRBD1 (6 bases). The CDR3 loop spans 13 amino acids. In germline, CDR1 is SGHRS, CDR2 YFSETQ. The V and J ends lost 2 bases and 3 bases respectively, with 8 bases between them.

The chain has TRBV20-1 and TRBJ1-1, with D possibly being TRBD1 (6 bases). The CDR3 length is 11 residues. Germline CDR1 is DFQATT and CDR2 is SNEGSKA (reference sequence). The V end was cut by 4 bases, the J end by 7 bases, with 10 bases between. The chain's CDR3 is CSATGVNEAFF. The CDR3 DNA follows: TGCAGTGCTACAGGGGTAAATGAAGCTTTCTTT.

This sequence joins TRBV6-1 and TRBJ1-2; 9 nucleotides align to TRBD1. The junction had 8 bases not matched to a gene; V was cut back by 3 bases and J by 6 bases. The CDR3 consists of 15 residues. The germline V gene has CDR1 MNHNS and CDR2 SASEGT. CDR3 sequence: CASSESQGANNGYTF. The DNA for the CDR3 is TGTGCCAGCAGTGAGTCACAGGGGGCAAATAATGGCTACACCTTC.

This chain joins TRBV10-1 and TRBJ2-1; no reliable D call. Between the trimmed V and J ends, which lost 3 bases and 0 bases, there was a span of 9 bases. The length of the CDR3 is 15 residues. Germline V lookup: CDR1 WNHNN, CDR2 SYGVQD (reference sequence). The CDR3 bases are TGCGCCAGCAGTGACACTCCTATCTCCTACAATGAGCAGTTCTTC. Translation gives CASSDTPISYNEQFF.

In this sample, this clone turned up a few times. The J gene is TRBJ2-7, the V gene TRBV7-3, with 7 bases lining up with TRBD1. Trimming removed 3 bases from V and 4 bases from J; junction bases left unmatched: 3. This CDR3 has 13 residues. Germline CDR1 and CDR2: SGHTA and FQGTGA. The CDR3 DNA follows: TGTGCCAGCAGCTTGGGACAGAGATACGAGCAGTACTTC. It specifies CASSLGQRYEQYF.

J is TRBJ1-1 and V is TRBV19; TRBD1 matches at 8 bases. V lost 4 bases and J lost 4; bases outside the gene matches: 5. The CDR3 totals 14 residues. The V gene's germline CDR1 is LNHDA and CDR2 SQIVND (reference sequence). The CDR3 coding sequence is TGTGCCAGTAGTAGTAGAGACAGGGGCACTGAAGCTTTCTTT. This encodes CASSSRDRGTEAFF.

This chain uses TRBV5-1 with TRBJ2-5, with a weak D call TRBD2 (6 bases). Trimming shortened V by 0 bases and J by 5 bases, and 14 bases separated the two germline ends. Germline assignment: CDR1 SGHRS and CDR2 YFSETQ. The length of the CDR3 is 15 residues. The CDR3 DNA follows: TGCGCCAGCAGCTTGGCTAGGGGTGGAGGGGAGACCCAGTACTTC. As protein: CASSLARGGGETQYF.

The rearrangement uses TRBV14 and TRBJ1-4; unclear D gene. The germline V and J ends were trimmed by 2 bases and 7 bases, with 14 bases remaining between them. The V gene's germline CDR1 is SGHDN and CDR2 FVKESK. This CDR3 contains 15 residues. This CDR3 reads CASSQSGSVLEKLFF. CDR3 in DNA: TGTGCCAGCAGCCAATCCGGGTCCGTCCTTGAAAAACTGTTTTTT.

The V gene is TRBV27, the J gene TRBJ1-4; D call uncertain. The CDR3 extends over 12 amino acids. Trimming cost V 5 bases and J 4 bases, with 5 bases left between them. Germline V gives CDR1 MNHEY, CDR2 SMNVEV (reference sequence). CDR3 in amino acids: CASSGSNEKLFF. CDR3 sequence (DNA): TGTGCCAGCAGTGGGAGTAATGAAAAACTGTTTTTT.

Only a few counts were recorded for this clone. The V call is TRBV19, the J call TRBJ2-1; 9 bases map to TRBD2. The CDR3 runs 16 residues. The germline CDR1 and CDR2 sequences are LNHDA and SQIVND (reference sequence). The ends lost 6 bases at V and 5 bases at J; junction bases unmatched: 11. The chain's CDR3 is CASSLNLAGYDNEQFF. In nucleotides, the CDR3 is TGTGCCAGTAGCCTTAATCTAGCGGGATACGACAATGAGCAGTTCTTC.

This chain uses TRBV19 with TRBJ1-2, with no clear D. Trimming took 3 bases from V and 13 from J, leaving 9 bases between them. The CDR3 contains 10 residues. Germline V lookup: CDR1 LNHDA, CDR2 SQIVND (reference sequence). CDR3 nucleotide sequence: TGTGCCAGTAGTATGGGCCTCTTCACCTTC. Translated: CASSMGLFTF.

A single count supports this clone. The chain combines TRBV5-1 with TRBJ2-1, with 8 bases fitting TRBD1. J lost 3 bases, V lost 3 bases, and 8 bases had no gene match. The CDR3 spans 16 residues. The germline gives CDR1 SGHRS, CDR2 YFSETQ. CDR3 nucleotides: TGCGCCAGCAGCTCTCGCAGGGGGCCGCTCTACAATGAGCAGTTCTTC. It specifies CASSSRRGPLYNEQFF. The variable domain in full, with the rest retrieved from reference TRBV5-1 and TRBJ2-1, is KAGVTQTPRYLIKTRGQQVTLSCSPISGHRSVSWYQQTPGQGLQFLFEYFSETQRNKGNFPGRFSGRQFSNSRSEMNVSTLELGDSALYLCASSSRRGPLYNEQFFGPGTRLTVL.

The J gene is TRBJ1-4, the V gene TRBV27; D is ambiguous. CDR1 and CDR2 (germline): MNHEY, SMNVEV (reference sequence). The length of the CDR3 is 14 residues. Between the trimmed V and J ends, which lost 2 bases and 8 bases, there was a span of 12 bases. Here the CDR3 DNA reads TGTGCCAGCAGTTTACGGCGGGATCGGGAAAAACTGTTTTTT. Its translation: CASSLRRDREKLFF.

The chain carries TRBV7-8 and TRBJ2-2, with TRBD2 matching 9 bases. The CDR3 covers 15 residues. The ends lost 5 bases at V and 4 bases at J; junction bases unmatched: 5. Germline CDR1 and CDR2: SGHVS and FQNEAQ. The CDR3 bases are TGTGCCAGCAGCCCACAACTAGCGGGCACCGGGGAGCTGTTTTTT. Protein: CASSPQLAGTGELFF.

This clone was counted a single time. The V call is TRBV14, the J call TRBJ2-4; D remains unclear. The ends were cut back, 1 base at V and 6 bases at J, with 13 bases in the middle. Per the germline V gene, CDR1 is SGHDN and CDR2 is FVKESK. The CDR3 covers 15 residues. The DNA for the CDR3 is TGTGCCAGCAGCCAAGGACTCCCACACCTAAACATTCAGTACTTC. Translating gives CASSQGLPHLNIQYF.

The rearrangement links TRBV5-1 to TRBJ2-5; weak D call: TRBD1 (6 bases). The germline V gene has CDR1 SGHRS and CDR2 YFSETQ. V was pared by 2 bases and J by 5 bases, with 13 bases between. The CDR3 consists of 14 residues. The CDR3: CASSLWTAQETQYF. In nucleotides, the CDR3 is TGCGCCAGCAGCTTATGGACAGCCCAGGAGACCCAGTACTTC.

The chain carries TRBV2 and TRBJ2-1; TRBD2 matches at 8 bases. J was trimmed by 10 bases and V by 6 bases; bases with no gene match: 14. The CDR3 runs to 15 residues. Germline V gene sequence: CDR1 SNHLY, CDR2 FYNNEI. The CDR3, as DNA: TGTGCCAGCAGCGGGGACTTGCGGGAGGCCAGCGAGCAGTTCTTC. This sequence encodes CASSGDLREASEQFF.

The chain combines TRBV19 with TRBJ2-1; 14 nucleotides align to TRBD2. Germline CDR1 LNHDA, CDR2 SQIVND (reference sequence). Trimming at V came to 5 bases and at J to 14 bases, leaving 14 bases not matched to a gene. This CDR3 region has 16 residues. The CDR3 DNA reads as TGTGCCAGTAGTTCCCTGACTAGCGGGAGGGGCCTTGGTGAGTTCTTC. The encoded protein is CASSSLTSGRGLGEFF.